This T cell receptor (beta chain) originates from a study of cytomegalovirus exposure and HLA in healthy donors. Study-level background: T cells numbering around 180 million yielded fewer than 140 million unique TCR beta sequences in an earlier analysis. Study observations and caveats: Segments of the TCR beta V type were, in most cases, productive about 90% or about 30% of the time in an earlier analysis.

Looked up from germline, CDR1 is SGHRS and CDR2 is YFSETQ. V lost 2 bases, J lost 0 bases, and 6 bases stayed unmatched. The CDR3 has 16 residues. In the case of this clone: Its specificity is unknown.

A multiplex PCR was run with 60 Vbeta primers and 13 Jbeta primers. Measured with immunoSEQ multiplex PCR; TCRdb has only the in-frame clones, and not every one. Among 150,000 to 200,000 clones listed, 70% to 80% were seen once. V is TRBV5-1 and J is TRBJ1-2; TRBD1 aligns across 8 bases. The specimen was PBMCs. This sequence originates from a woman aged 50 to 60 in good health and CMV-seronegative. The CDR3 region has the DNA TGCGCCAGCAGCTTCCGACAGGGGCGAACTAACTATGGCTACACCTTC. Translation: CASSFRQGRTNYGYTF.